One and the same sample provided the 19 T cell receptor beta chains below, sequenced in a study of PD-1 blockade in classical Hodgkin lymphoma. Sample time point: newly diagnosed, previously untreated cHL patient sample. Using immunoSEQ multiplex PCR, the repertoire was profiled, and TCRdb retains in-frame clones only, with some absent. This table holds tens of thousands of clones, approximately 93% found once. The sequencing sample was made of peripheral blood mononuclear cells (PBMCs). The source of these receptors is a human donor with classical Hodgkin lymphoma.

This chain uses TRBV7-2 with TRBJ1-2, with unresolved D. The CDR3 contains 13 residues. Germline-derived CDR1 and CDR2 are SGHTA and FQGNSA. V dropped 4 bases and J dropped 4 bases, with 10 bases sitting between them. This CDR3 is CASSSGLVYGYTF. CDR3 sequence (DNA): TGTGCCAGCAGCTCGGGGTTGGTCTATGGCTACACCTTC.

The rearrangement joins TRBV7-9 to TRBJ1-5; D gene unclear. The CDR3 spans 14 residues. The germline V gene has CDR1 SEHNR and CDR2 FQNEAQ (reference sequence). V lost 1 base, J lost 6 bases, and 10 bases lay in between. The CDR3 coding sequence is TGTGCCAGCAGCTTAGAGACCAGTAGTCAGCCCCAGCATTTT. Protein sequence: CASSLETSSQPQHF. The complete variable domain, with remaining parts taken from reference TRBV7-9 and TRBJ1-5, reads DTGVSQNPRHKITKRGQNVTFRCDPISEHNRLYWYRQTLGQGPEFLTYFQNEAQLEKSRLLSDRFSAERPKGSFSTLEIQRTEQGDSAMYLCASSLETSSQPQHFGDGTRLSIL.

The chain has TRBV11-2 and TRBJ1-2; 8 positions match TRBD1. The CDR3 is made up of 15 amino acids. Germline V gene data show CDR1 as SGHAT and CDR2 as FQNNGV. V lost 5 bases, J lost 6 bases, and 11 bases stayed unmatched. CDR3 residues: CASSARQGRGNGYTF. CDR3 in DNA: TGTGCCAGCAGCGCCAGACAGGGGAGGGGAAATGGCTACACCTTC.

The genes are TRBV5-1 and TRBJ1-2; D is ambiguous. The CDR3 covers 14 residues. Trimming removed 4 bases at V and 7 bases at J, with 17 bases between. Germline CDR1 reads SGHRS; CDR2 reads YFSETQ. CDR3 nucleotides: TGCGCCAGCAGCCCTAATCTCGACCCCACTGGCTACACCTTC. Translated, it gives CASSPNLDPTGYTF. The whole variable domain, filled in from reference TRBV5-1 and TRBJ1-2, reads KAGVTQTPRYLIKTRGQQVTLSCSPISGHRSVSWYQQTPGQGLQFLFEYFSETQRNKGNFPGRFSGRQFSNSRSEMNVSTLELGDSALYLCASSPNLDPTGYTFGSGTRLTVV.

The gene calls are TRBV10-3 and TRBJ2-5, with D tentatively TRBD2 (7 bases). Germline lookup yields CDR1 ENHRY and CDR2 SYGVKD. The CDR3 extends over 12 amino acids. Trimming pared 11 bases from V and 4 bases from J, leaving 14 bases between. The CDR3, as DNA: TGTGCCTCAGGAGGGGGGGGAGAGACCCAGTACTTC. This codes for CASGGGGETQYF.

V and J are TRBV4-2 and TRBJ1-2; 7 positions match TRBD1. This CDR3 has 16 amino acids. Germline lookup yields CDR1 LGHNA and CDR2 YNFKEQ. V gave up 1 base and J gave up 3 bases; unmatched junction bases: 8. The CDR3 sequence: CASSQARGQPYYGYTF. CDR3 DNA: TGTGCCAGCAGCCAAGCAAGGGGACAGCCTTACTATGGCTACACCTTC.

The V call is TRBV5-4, the J call TRBJ2-1; 14 bases match TRBD2. After removal of 4 bases from V and 9 bases from J, the junction contained 12 bases not matched to a gene. Per germline, CDR1 SGHNT and CDR2 YYREEE (reference sequence). This CDR3 region has 17 residues. The DNA for the CDR3 is TGTGCCAGCAGCCCGACGCAGGGACTAGCGGGAGTGGGTGAGCAGTTCTTC. Its protein is CASSPTQGLAGVGEQFF.

V gene TRBV18 combines with J gene TRBJ2-7; no reliable D call. V lost 3 bases and J 3 bases, leaving 9 bases between the germline ends. CDR3 length: 13 amino acids. Germline lookup yields CDR1 KGHSH and CDR2 LQKENI. The CDR3 sequence is CASSPLNSYEQYF. The CDR3 region has the DNA TGTGCCAGCTCACCCTTAAATAGCTACGAGCAGTACTTC.

The chain employs TRBV5-1 and TRBJ1-4; TRBD1 aligns across 7 bases. Germline CDR1 reads SGHRS; CDR2 reads YFSETQ. CDR3 size: 14 residues. Losses at the gene ends were 5 bases for V and 0 bases for J; bases not matched to a gene: 1. The CDR3, as DNA: TGCGCCAGCAGTCAGGGGGCAACTAATGAAAAACTGTTTTTT. The encoded protein is CASSQGATNEKLFF.

This sequence joins TRBV6-6 and TRBJ1-6; TRBD1 matches at 9 bases. Germline V gene data show CDR1 as MNHNY and CDR2 as SVGAGI (reference sequence). Losses at the gene ends were 5 bases for V and 7 bases for J; bases not matched to a gene: 9. The CDR3 is 16 amino acids. The CDR3 coding sequence is TGTGCCAGCAGTAGGCCGGGACAGGGAGGGAATTCACCCCTCCACTTT. This translates into CASSRPGQGGNSPLHF.

V is TRBV6-1 and J is TRBJ1-2; a weak D match, TRBD1 (5 bases). The V end lost 7 bases, the J end lost 3 bases, and 15 bases lay between the germline ends. The CDR3 sequence is 14 residues long. The germline V gene has CDR1 MNHNS and CDR2 SASEGT. CDR3 amino acids: CASNLLRGDYGYTF. CDR3 DNA sequence: TGTGCCAGCAACCTCCTCCGGGGGGACTATGGCTACACCTTC.

This chain links TRBV5-4 with TRBJ2-1, with 8 bases lining up with TRBD2. The CDR3 has 15 amino acids. V was clipped by 0 bases and J by 7 bases; unmatched bases: 6. The germline V gene has CDR1 SGHNT and CDR2 YYREEE (reference sequence). This chain's CDR3 is CASSLAGGGINEQFF. The CDR3 DNA follows: TGTGCCAGCAGCTTGGCGGGCGGGGGGATAAATGAGCAGTTCTTC.

The chain links TRBV5-4 to TRBJ1-2; D remains ambiguous. The ends were cut back, 1 base at V and 8 bases at J, with 12 bases in the middle. This CDR3 region has 13 residues. In germline, CDR1 is SGHNT, CDR2 YYREEE (reference sequence). The CDR3 protein is CASSLSRVEGYTF. For the CDR3, the DNA is TGTGCCAGCAGCTTGTCGAGGGTGGAAGGCTACACCTTC.

The CDR3 DNA is TGCGCCAGCAGCATCGGTGGCGGGAACACCGGGGAGCTGTTTTTT. The encoded protein is CASSIGGGNTGELFF. This chain uses TRBV5-1 with TRBJ2-2; D is uncertain. This CDR3 has 15 amino acids. From germline, CDR1 is SGHRS and CDR2 YFSETQ. V was cut by 4 bases and J by 1 base, with 11 bases left in between.

The J gene is TRBJ2-3, the V gene TRBV20-1; D not resolved. Per germline, CDR1 DFQATT and CDR2 SNEGSKA (reference sequence). The V end lost 4 bases, the J end lost 2 bases, and 4 bases lay between the germline ends. The CDR3 is 11 residues long. The CDR3 is CSAMNTDTQYF. CDR3 coding DNA: TGCAGTGCTATGAACACAGATACGCAGTATTTT.

The chain carries TRBV4-1 and TRBJ2-2, with TRBD1 matching over 11 bases. V was clipped by 3 bases and J by 2 bases; unmatched bases: 2. Germline CDR1 MGHRA, CDR2 YSYEKL. The CDR3 contains 16 residues. The CDR3 spells CASSQDRGPNTGELFF. The DNA for the CDR3 is TGCGCCAGCAGCCAGGACAGGGGGCCTAACACCGGGGAGCTGTTTTTT.

The rearrangement links TRBV2 to TRBJ2-7, with 10 nucleotides matching TRBD1. V shed 5 bases, J shed 5 bases, and the junction held 6 bases outside the gene matches. CDR3 size: 14 residues. The germline gives CDR1 SNHLY, CDR2 FYNNEI. CDR3 coding DNA: TGTGCCAGCAGTCGGGACAGGGGAATCGACGAGCAGTACTTC. This encodes CASSRDRGIDEQYF.

This rearrangement joins TRBV10-3 to TRBJ2-3; possibly TRBD1 or TRBD2 for D (5 bases each). V was cut by 8 bases and J by 5 bases, with 20 bases left in between. Looked up from germline, CDR1 is ENHRY and CDR2 is SYGVKD. This CDR3 region has 15 residues. The CDR3 nucleotides read TGTGCCATCCGCCCTTCGGGAAATGGGGGAGATACGCAGTATTTT. Encoded protein: CAIRPSGNGGDTQYF.

The CDR3 DNA follows: TGCGCCAGCAGCAATGGTCCGGGACAAAACACTGAAGCTTTCTTT. Protein: CASSNGPGQNTEAFF. The chain joins TRBV5-1 to TRBJ1-1; perhaps TRBD1 as D (6 bases). This CDR3 region has 15 residues. Germline V gives CDR1 SGHRS, CDR2 YFSETQ. V was cut by 4 bases and J by 2 bases, with 15 bases left in between.